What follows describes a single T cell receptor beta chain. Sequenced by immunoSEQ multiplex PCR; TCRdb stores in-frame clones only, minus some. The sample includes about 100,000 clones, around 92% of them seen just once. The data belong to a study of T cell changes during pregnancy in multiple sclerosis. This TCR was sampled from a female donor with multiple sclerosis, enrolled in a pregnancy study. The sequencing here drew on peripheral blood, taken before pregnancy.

The CDR3: CASSGSLLAGPYEQYF. CDR3 nucleotides: TGTGCCAGCAGTGGGTCCCTACTAGCGGGGCCCTACGAGCAGTACTTC. This rearrangement joins TRBV6-1 to TRBJ2-7, with 10 bases fitting TRBD2. The CDR3 has 16 amino acids. The V segment lost 4 bases and the J segment 2 bases; nucleotides outside the gene matches: 8. CDR1 and CDR2 (germline): MNHNS, SASEGT.